Each of the 32 T cell receptor beta chains below was sequenced from the same sample in a study of T cell repertoires in cytomegalovirus infection. One entry per CDR3 protein, called by TCRdb with MiXCR from the reads. In the table there are roughly 700,000 distinct CDR3 sequences, around a third of which are singletons. These receptors have no known antigen. The sequenced sample was cultured PBMCs, obtained from culture after CMV antigen stimulation. The origin of the receptors is a human donor in good health (CMV status not recorded). Some clones in this sample may be carry-over from other donors' samples.

This clonotype has a single count. The CDR3 loop is CASASLMNTEAFF. CDR3 DNA sequence: TGTGCCAGCGCAAGCCTGATGAACACTGAAGCTTTCTTT. The V gene is TRBV2, the J gene TRBJ1-1, with unresolved D. Germline V gene sequence: CDR1 SNHLY, CDR2 FYNNEI. The CDR3 length is 13 residues. Trimming took 8 bases from V and 0 from J, leaving 10 bases between them.

The chain has TRBV18 and TRBJ2-7; TRBD2 matches at 7 bases. From germline, CDR1 is KGHSH and CDR2 LQKENI. The CDR3 covers 16 residues. Losses at the gene ends were 3 bases for V and 4 bases for J; bases not matched to a gene: 12. The CDR3 spells CASSPPGAGRNYEQYF. The CDR3, as DNA: TGTGCCAGCTCACCTCCCGGTGCCGGGAGGAATTACGAGCAGTACTTC.

This clonotype occurred many times. The junction and the germline gene differ at one end; a read error may be behind it. This chain uses TRBV12-3 or TRBV12-4 with TRBJ2-3, with D possibly matching TRBD2 (5 bases). The CDR3 runs to 14 residues. CDR3 DNA sequence: TGTGCCAGCAGCTTAGCGCAAAGCACAGATACGCAGTATTTT. Translation: CASSLAQSTDTQYF.

This clonotype was seen only a few times. Here the CDR3 DNA reads TGTGCTAGTGGTTTGAGAGGCAGTGGGCCCCAGCATTTT. This sequence encodes CASGLRGSGPQHF. The chain has TRBV12-5 and TRBJ1-5, with D hard to call. CDR3 length equals 13 residues. Trimming took 2 bases from V and 9 from J, leaving 11 bases between them. CDR1 and CDR2 (germline): LGHNT, FRNRAP.

The V and J genes are TRBV18 and TRBJ2-1; the match to TRBD2 covers 7 bases. The length of the CDR3 is 15 residues. Unmatched junction bases numbered 4, after V lost 0 bases and J lost 5 bases. Germline V gene data show CDR1 as KGHSH and CDR2 as LQKENI. For the CDR3, the DNA is TGTGCCAGCTCACCACCAAGCGGGACGAACAATGAGCAGTTCTTC. The encoded protein is CASSPPSGTNNEQFF.

This clonotype was seen only a few times. Written as DNA, the CDR3 is TGTGCCACCAGTGGGACAAGCGGGGAGCTGTTTTTT. It codes for CATSGTSGELFF. The chain links TRBV24-1 to TRBJ2-2, with D perhaps matching TRBD1 (5 bases). With 5 bases removed from V and 7 bases from J, the gap between germline ends came to 7 bases. CDR1 and CDR2 (germline): KGHDR, SFDVKD. The CDR3 is 12 amino acids.

This clonotype came up many times. The chain employs TRBV7-8 and TRBJ2-1, with TRBD2 as a possible D gene (6 bases). Trimming stripped 5 bases from V and 7 bases from J, with 15 bases between. Per germline, CDR1 SGHVS and CDR2 FQNEAQ. This CDR3 contains 14 residues. CDR3: CASSTLTSQNEQFF. The CDR3 DNA reads as TGTGCCAGCAGCACACTGACTAGTCAGAATGAGCAGTTCTTC.

This clonotype was seen repeatedly, ten times or more. The chain carries TRBV25-1 and TRBJ1-5; D ambiguous. The CDR3 has 14 residues. Trimming cost V 4 bases and J 3 bases, with 10 bases left between them. Germline CDR1 MGHDK, CDR2 SYGVNS. CDR3 coding DNA: TGTGCCAGCAGTGCCTCAGATCTCAATCAGCCCCAGCATTTT. Residues: CASSASDLNQPQHF.

V gene TRBV5-6 combines with J gene TRBJ1-2; D not certain. CDR3 length: 14 residues. Germline-derived CDR1 and CDR2 are SGHDT and YYEEEE. V lost 1 base and J 7 bases, leaving 14 bases between the germline ends. CDR3 protein: CASSLWGSPVGYTF. CDR3 sequence (DNA): TGTGCCAGCAGCTTGTGGGGTTCTCCGGTTGGCTACACCTTC.

The V gene is TRBV20-1, the J gene TRBJ2-3, with D unclear. Germline V gene lookup returns CDR1 DFQATT and CDR2 SNEGSKA (reference sequence). The germline V and J ends were trimmed by 6 bases and 7 bases, with 20 bases remaining between them. The CDR3 is 14 residues long. Here the CDR3 reads CSARSPQTHHTQYF. The CDR3, as DNA: TGCAGTGCCAGGTCACCCCAAACCCACCATACGCAGTATTTT.

This clonotype turned up a few times. The rearrangement links TRBV7-2 to TRBJ2-7; 14 bases line up with TRBD2. The germline V gene encodes CDR1 SGHTA and CDR2 FQGNSA. The CDR3 sequence is 15 residues long. Unmatched junction bases numbered 5, after V lost 5 bases and J lost 5 bases. The CDR3 region is CASSPGLAGVHEQYF. DNA of the CDR3: TGTGCCAGCAGCCCGGGACTAGCGGGAGTGCACGAGCAGTACTTC.

The count of this clonotype is one. V usage is TRBV19 and J usage is TRBJ1-5; unclear D gene. The V end was cut by 7 bases, the J end by 2 bases, with 18 bases between. Germline V CDR1 and CDR2: LNHDA, SQIVND (reference sequence). CDR3 size: 16 residues. The CDR3 region is CASTQSPGRGNQPQHF. In DNA form, the CDR3 reads TGTGCCAGTACTCAAAGTCCGGGCCGGGGCAATCAGCCCCAGCATTTT.

V and J are TRBV11-2 and TRBJ2-7; 7 bases map to TRBD2. The CDR3 has 16 amino acids. The V gene end was trimmed by 2 bases and the J gene end by 5 bases; junction bases not matched to a gene: 12. Germline lookup yields CDR1 SGHAT and CDR2 FQNNGV. The CDR3 protein is CASSLSRTSFPNEQYF. As DNA, the CDR3 is TGTGCCAGCAGCTTATCCCGGACTAGTTTCCCCAACGAGCAGTACTTC.

The chain recombines TRBV20-1 with TRBJ1-3, with 10 bases that match TRBD1. Unmatched junction bases numbered 5, after V lost 6 bases and J lost 6 bases. The CDR3 is 13 amino acids. CDR1 and CDR2 from the germline V gene are DFQATT and SNEGSKA (reference sequence). The CDR3 loop reads CSAGRQGANTIYF. Written as DNA, the CDR3 is TGCAGTGCGGGGAGACAGGGGGCAAACACCATATATTTT.

The genes are TRBV6-6 and TRBJ2-7; 10 positions agree with TRBD1. V was pared by 2 bases and J by 6 bases, with 10 bases of the junction left unmatched. Germline CDR1 and CDR2: MNHNY and SVGAGI (reference sequence). The CDR3 sequence is 16 residues long. The CDR3 here is CASSYNPSTGGVEQYF. DNA for the CDR3: TGTGCCAGCAGTTACAACCCCTCGACAGGGGGCGTCGAGCAGTACTTC.

The chain recombines TRBV7-2 with TRBJ2-7; 7 bases are a match to TRBD1. The V gene end was trimmed by 5 bases and the J gene end by 3 bases; junction bases not matched to a gene: 13. The CDR3 length is 16 residues. Germline-derived CDR1 and CDR2 are SGHTA and FQGNSA. The CDR3 sequence is CASSPQTGLRHYEQYF. The DNA for the CDR3 is TGTGCCAGCAGCCCCCAGACAGGGCTTAGGCACTACGAGCAGTACTTC.

The J gene is TRBJ2-7, the V gene TRBV7-4, with 7 positions matching TRBD1. V was pared by 5 bases and J by 2 bases, with 6 bases of the junction left unmatched. CDR1 SGHVT and CDR2 SQSDAQ come from the germline V gene. The CDR3 runs to 14 residues. The chain's CDR3 is CASSPQDRTYEQYF. CDR3 in DNA: TGTGCCAGCAGCCCCCAGGACAGGACCTACGAGCAGTACTTC.

The sample holds many counts of this clonotype. The CDR3 region has the DNA TGTGCCAGCACCCTCGGACGGACCCACACTGAAGCTTTCTTT. This gives the protein CASTLGRTHTEAFF. The V call is TRBV7-2, the J call TRBJ1-1; D is uncertain. The germline gives CDR1 SGHTA, CDR2 FQGNSA. CDR3 length equals 14 residues. The V gene lost 7 bases and the J gene lost 3 bases, with 15 bases spanning the gap.

This clonotype showed up just a few times. The rearrangement joins TRBV6-2 or TRBV6-3 to TRBJ1-5; possible D gene TRBD1, 5 bases. Deletions cut 2 bases from V and 8 bases from J, with 16 bases between. The germline gives CDR1 MNHEY, CDR2 SVGEGT. This CDR3 is built from 15 residues. For the CDR3, the DNA is TGTGCCAGCAGTTACGAACCGGCGGGACTGAAGCCCCAGCATTTT. Its protein product is CASSYEPAGLKPQHF.

The V gene is TRBV20-1, the J gene TRBJ1-3; D unclear. The CDR3 has 13 residues. V was shortened by 6 bases and J by 7 bases, with 16 bases between the two germline ends. Germline V CDR1 and CDR2: DFQATT, SNEGSKA (reference sequence). The chain's CDR3 is CSASDSKRNTIYF. CDR3 DNA: TGCAGTGCCTCCGACTCGAAGAGGAACACCATATATTTT.

The chain links TRBV5-4 to TRBJ2-5; possibly TRBD2 for D (6 bases). CDR3 length equals 14 residues. Germline values: CDR1 SGHNT, CDR2 YYREEE (reference sequence). V lost 0 bases, J lost 3 bases, and 9 bases lay in between. The CDR3 loop reads CASSLGSGKETQYF. As DNA, the CDR3 is TGTGCCAGCAGCTTGGGTAGCGGAAAAGAGACCCAGTACTTC.

The gene calls are TRBV2 and TRBJ1-4; 7 bases are shared with TRBD1. The junction had 2 bases not matched to a gene; V was cut back by 3 bases and J by 7 bases. The CDR3 length is 13 residues. The germline V gene encodes CDR1 SNHLY and CDR2 FYNNEI. This CDR3 is CASSEDRFEKLFF. The CDR3 DNA reads TGTGCCAGCAGTGAGGACAGGTTTGAAAAACTGTTTTTT.

The chain employs TRBV6-5 and TRBJ2-6; TRBD1 is a possible D gene (6 bases). Trimming left V 5 bases short and J 2 bases short, with 10 bases between. Per the germline V gene, CDR1 is MNHEY and CDR2 is SVGAGI. The CDR3 is 15 residues long. CDR3 sequence reads: CASSAYRAGANVLTF. DNA for the CDR3: TGTGCCAGCAGTGCCTACAGGGCTGGGGCCAACGTCCTGACTTTC.

This clonotype was seen more than once but under ten times. This chain connects TRBV7-8 to TRBJ2-7; perhaps TRBD1 as D (6 bases). Trimming took off 0 bases at V and 3 bases at J, with 15 bases between the two ends. The germline V gene encodes CDR1 SGHVS and CDR2 FQNEAQ. The CDR3 extends over 16 amino acids. CDR3 region: CASSLAQTGKDYEQYF. The DNA for the CDR3 is TGTGCCAGCAGCTTAGCGCAAACAGGGAAAGACTACGAGCAGTACTTC.

In its sample, this clonotype was seen a few times. Written as DNA, the CDR3 is TGTGCCAGCAGCTTGCCCAGCGGGGGCCGGAGTTTCAATGAGCAGTTCTTC. Translating it yields CASSLPSGGRSFNEQFF. The chain is built from TRBV5-4 and TRBJ2-1; 8 bases fit TRBD2. Germline assignment: CDR1 SGHNT and CDR2 YYREEE (reference sequence). The CDR3 totals 17 residues. Trimming cost V 1 base and J 6 bases; bases outside gene matches: 12.

The J gene is TRBJ2-7, the V gene TRBV4-1; tentatively, D is TRBD1 (6 bases). V shed 0 bases and J shed 3 bases, with 18 bases lying between them. Germline assignment: CDR1 MGHRA and CDR2 YSYEKL. The CDR3 is made up of 17 amino acids. The CDR3 nucleotides read TGCGCCAGCAGCCAAGAGAGTGGCAGGGGTCAGATCTACGAGCAGTACTTC. Translation gives CASSQESGRGQIYEQYF.

The CDR3 reads CASSLFQGAEKLFF. CDR3 nucleotide sequence: TGTGCCAGCAGTTTATTCCAGGGGGCGGAAAAACTGTTTTTT. The chain recombines TRBV12-3 or TRBV12-4 with TRBJ1-4; 8 nucleotides agree with TRBD1. The J segment lost 8 bases and the V segment lost 2 bases, leaving 4 bases of the junction unmatched. The CDR3 contains 14 residues.

This clonotype was counted ten times or more. This chain uses TRBV7-2 with TRBJ2-3; 8 nucleotides line up with TRBD1. The CDR3 covers 16 residues. The V gene's germline CDR1 is SGHTA and CDR2 FQGNSA. With 4 bases clipped from V and 1 base from J, the junction kept 7 bases outside the gene matches. CDR3 protein: CASSSGQGRGTDTQYF. Here the CDR3 DNA reads TGTGCCAGCAGCTCCGGACAGGGTAGGGGCACAGATACGCAGTATTTT.

V and J are TRBV2 and TRBJ2-3; D gene ambiguous. The ends were cut back, 4 bases at V and 1 base at J, with 12 bases in the middle. CDR3 size: 15 residues. Germline V lookup: CDR1 SNHLY, CDR2 FYNNEI. The DNA of the CDR3 is TGTGCCAGCAGTGCCAACGGATTACGCACAGATACGCAGTATTTT. Translating it yields CASSANGLRTDTQYF.

The chain is built from TRBV7-8 and TRBJ2-3, with D possibly TRBD2 on 6 matching bases. V was pared by 5 bases and J by 2 bases, with 17 bases between. The germline V gene encodes CDR1 SGHVS and CDR2 FQNEAQ. This CDR3 has 16 amino acids. The CDR3 sequence is CASSLGTPRNTDTQYF. The CDR3 region has the DNA TGTGCCAGCAGCCTCGGGACTCCTCGTAACACAGATACGCAGTATTTT.

A note on this clonotype: A much bigger clone sits one base away, suggesting this may be a read error. This rearrangement joins TRBV25-1 to TRBJ2-5; 13 positions match TRBD2. The CDR3 contains 18 residues. In germline, CDR1 is MGHDK, CDR2 SYGVNS. This CDR3 is CANSASTWTSGRSETQYF. The CDR3 DNA follows: TGTGCCAACAGTGCATCTACTTGGACTAGCGGGAGATCGGAGACCCAGTACTTC.

This clonotype was found a few times. The chain combines TRBV7-7 with TRBJ2-5, with D possibly being TRBD2 (6 bases). This CDR3 region has 14 residues. The V gene lost 2 bases and the J gene lost 4 bases, with 11 bases spanning the gap. Per the germline V gene, CDR1 is SSHAT and CDR2 is FNYEAQ (reference sequence). The CDR3 spells CASSLSSEAETQYF. CDR3 coding DNA: TGTGCCAGCAGCTTATCTAGCGAGGCAGAGACCCAGTACTTC. The full variable domain, in which reference TRBV7-7 and TRBJ2-5 provide the parts outside the CDR3, is GAGVSQSPRYKVTKRGQDVTLRCDPISSHATLYWYQQALGQGPEFLTYFNYEAQPDKSGLPSDRFSAERPEGSISTLTIQRTEQRDSAMYRCASSLSSEAETQYFGPGTRLLVL.